Sequencing of this T cell receptor (beta chain) was carried out in a study of T cells in Graves' hyperthyroidism and ophthalmopathy. Amplified TCR beta CDR3 regions derived from RNA transcripts. A first-round RT-PCR of the TCR CDR3 used the HTBI primer set. Via MiXCR, TCRdb re-called the multiplex PCR reads, giving one row per CDR3 protein. The data hold just over 550,000 distinct CDR3 sequences, with about half observed a single time. With V trimmed by 4 bases and J by 1 base, 8 bases remained unmatched. The CDR3 is 15 residues long. The germline V gene encodes CDR1 SGDLS and CDR2 YYNGEE. This receptor was taken from a woman between 18 and 29 years old with Graves' hyperthyroidism. V is TRBV9 and J is TRBJ2-7; 7 bases fit TRBD2. Sequenced material: peripheral blood or thyroid tissue (not recorded which). CDR3: CASSQLGRPSYEQYF. CDR3 coding DNA: TGTGCCAGCAGCCAACTCGGGAGGCCATCCTACGAGCAGTACTTC.